This T cell receptor (beta chain) was observed in a study of CD8+CD57+ T cells in acquired aplastic anemia (dated by TCRdb to between 2018 and 2020). For the study in its entirety: A mean of about 3.2 ug of DNA, ranging from about 0.17 to 30 ug, was extracted from sorted CD4+ and CD8+ cells. CD8+CD57+ expansion was defined as frequency above the mean frequency observed in healthy subjects. The paper's findings and limits, for the study overall: No significant difference in CD8+ Simpson's diversity was found between patients and healthy controls (P=0.060). Roughly 29 CD8+ CDR3 sequences were shared between patients and controls but appeared highly expressed in patients and within their immunodominant clones.

The patients picked for sequencing were ones in whom flow cytometry had shown an expansion of CD8+CD57+ cells. Severe acquired aplastic anemia was diagnosed in all patients according to International Study of Aplastic Anemia and Agranulocytosis and Camitta criteria. Patients had received no therapy at the time of blood sampling. TCR repertoires of sorted CD4+ and CD8+ blood T cells from severe aplastic anemia patients and healthy subjects were deep-sequenced in the study. In the USA, patient enrollment took place under clinicaltrials.gov protocols 00001620, 01623167, 00001397, 00071045, 00081523 and 00961064. Ficoll-Paque density gradient centrifugation was used to isolate peripheral blood mononuclear cells. Before DNA was extracted, CD4+ and CD8+ T cells were sorted using either FACS or magnetic beads. This clonotype has at least ten counts. Its target antigen remains unknown. The input lacks base qualities; no much larger clone sits a single base away.

TCR beta VDJ combination and CDR3 sequence profiling used genomic DNA as the template. An Illumina HiSeq 2000 was used for TCR repertoire sequencing. Turning to the authors' computational methods: Repertoires were assessed using TRBV/TRBJ rearrangement plots, CDR3 size and DJ length profiles, and Simpson's diversity index. Whichever DNA sequence was most abundant in the deep sequencing data was defined as the immunodominant clone. CDR3 amino acid sequences were screened for sharing across subjects and compared with published repertoires and the VDJdb database. The raw public reads went through TCRdb reprocessing: fastp at Q25, MiXCR clone calling, in-frame beta chains kept. Each entry is one CDR3 protein sequence, shown with its most common DNA and genes. The V and J calls and clone size come from TCRdb's table, not from the authors' own analysis. The sample profile shows hundreds of thousands of distinct CDR3 sequences; approximately 60% of them were found once. The leading ten clones occupy 1.3% of the sample.

From cysteine to phenylalanine, the CDR3 is 15 amino acids long. Only CDR3 DNA is held: 45 bases, read in frame from base 1. CDR1 and CDR2 are drawn from the germline V gene (reference sequence): SEHNR, FQNEAQ. The V end loses 5 bases and the J end loses 2 bases, and a stretch of 12 bases separates them. This clonotype was obtained from a human donor with aplastic anemia. Sequenced material: sorted CD4+, CD8+, or CD8+CD57+ T cells (not recorded which) from PBMCs. The chain links TRBV7-9 with TRBJ2-2; a tentative D match to TRBD2 spans 6 bases. The CDR3 region: CASSPGVINTGELFF. The DNA is TGTGCCAGCAGCCCGGGGGTAATAAACACCGGGGAGCTGTTTTTT.